This TCR beta chain comes out of a study of CD8 T cells in Susac syndrome. Random-hexamer reverse transcription was applied to about 0.45 to 1 ug RNA. The CDR3 of TCR beta was amplified by immunoSEQ multiplex PCR across 54 Vbeta and 13 Jbeta. TCRdb processed the immunoSEQ multiplex PCR reads anew with MiXCR; each CDR3 protein has one entry. The table lists more than 150,000 distinct CDR3 sequences, about 90% of them singletons. The V end lost 6 bases, the J end lost 8 bases, and 18 bases lay between the germline ends. This CDR3 comprises 14 residues. Germline CDR1 SGHRS, CDR2 YFSETQ. Sequencing of TCR beta drew on CD8+ and CD4+ T cells from blood. TEMRA cells were FACS-enriched, unlike CD8+ and CD4+ T cells, which were negatively isolated.

The receptor's source is a human donor in good health. The chain carries TRBV5-1 and TRBJ2-1; D gene uncertain. The sequenced material came from CD4+ T cells from PBMCs. The CDR3 here is CASKFTGGEDEQFF. CDR3 bases: TGCGCCAGCAAGTTCACGGGCGGAGAAGATGAGCAGTTCTTC.